This paragraph reports one T cell receptor beta chain. Its target is not known. This sample was taken from a study of vaccination and CD4 T cells after COVID-19. With the Oncomine TCR Beta short-read assay, DNA from cultured CD4+ T cells was sequenced. In TCRdb, the PCR reads were re-called with MiXCR into one record per CDR3 protein. This table has more than 13,000 distinct CDR3 sequences, 24% appearing once. The germline V gene encodes CDR1 SGHVS and CDR2 FQNEAQ. V gave up 5 bases and J gave up 7 bases; unmatched junction bases: 5. There are 13 residues in the CDR3. Treatment reported: roughly 10-day PBMC culture with coronavirus spike peptide pools or control peptides (ViraFEST assay).

The sample was CD4+ T cells from blood, cultured in vitro, taken after SARS-CoV-2 vaccination. This TCR was recovered from a human donor who had recovered from COVID-19. V usage is TRBV7-8 and J usage is TRBJ1-2; 9 nucleotides match TRBD1. CDR3 sequence (DNA): TGTGCCAGCAGCCAGGACAGGGGATTTGGCTACACCTTC. Protein sequence: CASSQDRGFGYTF. Drawing the rest from reference TRBV7-8 and TRBJ1-2, the complete variable domain is GAGVSQSPRYKVAKRGQDVALRCDPISGHVSLFWYQQALGQGPEFLTYFQNEAQLDKSGLPSDRFFAERPEGSVSTLKIQRTQQEDSAVYLCASSQDRGFGYTFGSGTRLTVV.